The rows below give T cell receptor beta chains drawn from one sample of a study of blood T cell repertoires in COVID-19. Generated by immunoSEQ multiplex PCR, the TCRdb table keeps only in-frame clones and is missing some. The table records roughly 480,000 clones, roughly 89% of them present only once. Specimen: peripheral blood. These receptors came from a man younger than 35 with COVID-19, enrolled during active disease. Each CDR3 is given with its conserved first and last residue. The D gene is left open where the match is weak. Clone size is not always given. Where it is, it says once, few, many or a class for expanded clones.

>TRBJ2-7|TRBV13|NA|NA
CASSPDRYKEQYF
>TRBJ1-1|TRBV20-1|TRBD1|NA
CSASPDMTGLNTEAFF
>TRBJ1-2|TRBV2|TRBD1|once
CASAGTAYGYTF
>TRBJ1-1|TRBV19|NA|NA
CASRKSTAPGNTEAFF
>TRBJ1-6|TRBV7-6|NA|NA
CASSLSGEESPLHF
>TRBJ1-1|TRBV30|NA|NA
CAWKGQPPEAFF
>TRBJ2-7|TRBV27|TRBD1|NA
CASRSQTGAEQYF
>TRBJ2-5|TRBV6-5|NA|NA
CASSPTLPETQYF
>TRBJ1-1|TRBV11-2|NA|NA
CASSLAAGYTEAFF
>TRBJ1-2|TRBV7-9|NA|NA
CASSFLGDGYTF